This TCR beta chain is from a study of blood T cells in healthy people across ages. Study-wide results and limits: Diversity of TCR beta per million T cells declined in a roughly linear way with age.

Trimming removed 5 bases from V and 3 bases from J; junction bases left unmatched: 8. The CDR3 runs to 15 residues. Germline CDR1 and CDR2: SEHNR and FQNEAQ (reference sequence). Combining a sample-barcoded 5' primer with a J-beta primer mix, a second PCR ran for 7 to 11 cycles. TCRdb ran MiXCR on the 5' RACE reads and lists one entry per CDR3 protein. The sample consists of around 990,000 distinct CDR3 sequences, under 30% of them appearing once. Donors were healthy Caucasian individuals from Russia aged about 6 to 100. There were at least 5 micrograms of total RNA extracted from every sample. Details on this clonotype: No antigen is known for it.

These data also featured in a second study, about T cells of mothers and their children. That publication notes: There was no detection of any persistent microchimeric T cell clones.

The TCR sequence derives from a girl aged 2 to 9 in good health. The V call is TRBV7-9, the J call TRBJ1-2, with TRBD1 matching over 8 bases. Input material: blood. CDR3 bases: TGTGCCAGCAGCGCAGGGGGCTATCCGGACTATGGCTACACCTTC. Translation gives CASSAGGYPDYGYTF.